Described below is a single TCR beta chain sequence and its context. Its antigen is currently unknown. The sample is drawn from a study of vaccination effects on CD4 cells after COVID-19. The ends lost 8 bases at V and 0 bases at J; junction bases unmatched: 6. Germline CDR1 is SQVTM and CDR2 is ANQGSEA. The CDR3 runs 14 residues. Sequencing was preceded by expansion of antigen-specific CD4+ T cells with viral peptide pools in the ViraFEST assay. Once cultured for approximately ten days, the cells underwent separation to obtain CD4+ T cells. Each vaccine recipient was nucleocapsid antibody negative and had no prior SARS-CoV-2 infection. The researchers cultured 1.9 million or so PBMC per well with about 11 IU/ml IL-2 and roughly 9.2 ug/ml peptides. On both days 3 and 7, half of the culture medium was replaced with IL-2 medium. Assay: immunoSEQ multiplex PCR; the TCRdb copy retains only in-frame clones and omits some. The table shows about 54,000 clones, with 65% to 90% occurring only once.

Sequenced material: CD4+ T cells from PBMCs cultured with HCoV-229E spike peptides, taken before COVID-19 vaccination. The TCR was taken from a human donor who received a COVID-19 vaccine. V usage is TRBV29-1 and J usage is TRBJ1-1, with 10 bases fitting TRBD1. CDR3 region: CSSTGGKVNTEAFF. In nucleotides, the CDR3 is TGCAGCTCGACAGGGGGCAAGGTGAACACTGAAGCTTTCTTT.